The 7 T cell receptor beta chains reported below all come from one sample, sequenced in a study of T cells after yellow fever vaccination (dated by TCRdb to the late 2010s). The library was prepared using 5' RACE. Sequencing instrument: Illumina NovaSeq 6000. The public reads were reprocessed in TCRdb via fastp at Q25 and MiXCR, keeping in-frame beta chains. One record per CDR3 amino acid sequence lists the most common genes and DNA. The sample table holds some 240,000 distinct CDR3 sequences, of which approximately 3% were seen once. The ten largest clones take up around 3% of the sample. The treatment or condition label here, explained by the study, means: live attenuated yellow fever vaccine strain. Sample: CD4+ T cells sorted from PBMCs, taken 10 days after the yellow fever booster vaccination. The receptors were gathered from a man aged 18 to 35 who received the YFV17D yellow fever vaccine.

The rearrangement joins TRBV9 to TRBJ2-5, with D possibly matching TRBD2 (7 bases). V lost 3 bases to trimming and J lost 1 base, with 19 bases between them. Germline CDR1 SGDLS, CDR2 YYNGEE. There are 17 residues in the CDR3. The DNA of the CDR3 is TGTGCCAGCAGCGCGAGGGGGGGGCGCTTGGGCCAAGAGACCCAGTACTTC. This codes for CASSARGGRLGQETQYF. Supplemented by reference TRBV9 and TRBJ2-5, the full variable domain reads DSGVTQTPKHLITATGQRVTLRCSPRSGDLSVYWYQQSLDQGLQFLIQYYNGEERAKGNILERFSAQQFPDLHSELNLSSLELGDSALYFCASSARGGRLGQETQYFGPGTRLLVL.

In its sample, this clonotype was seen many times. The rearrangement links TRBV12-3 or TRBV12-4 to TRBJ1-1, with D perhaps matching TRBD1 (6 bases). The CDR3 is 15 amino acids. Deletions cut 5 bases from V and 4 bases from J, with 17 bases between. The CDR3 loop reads CASSKGDIVGTEAFF. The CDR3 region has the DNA TGTGCCAGCAGTAAGGGGGACATCGTGGGCACTGAAGCTTTCTTT.

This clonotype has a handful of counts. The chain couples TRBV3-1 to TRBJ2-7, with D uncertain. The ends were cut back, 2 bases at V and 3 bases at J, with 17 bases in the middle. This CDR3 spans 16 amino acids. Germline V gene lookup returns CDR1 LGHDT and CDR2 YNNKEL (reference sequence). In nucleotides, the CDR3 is TGTGCCAGCAGCCAACAAGCCCCCCGACTGGGCTACGAGCAGTACTTC. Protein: CASSQQAPRLGYEQYF.

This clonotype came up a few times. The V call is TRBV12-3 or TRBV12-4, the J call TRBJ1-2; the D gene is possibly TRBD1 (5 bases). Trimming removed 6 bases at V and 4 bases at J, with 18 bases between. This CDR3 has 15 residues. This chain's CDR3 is CASRPWRGGIYGYTF. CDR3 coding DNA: TGTGCCAGCAGGCCATGGAGGGGCGGAATCTATGGCTACACCTTC.

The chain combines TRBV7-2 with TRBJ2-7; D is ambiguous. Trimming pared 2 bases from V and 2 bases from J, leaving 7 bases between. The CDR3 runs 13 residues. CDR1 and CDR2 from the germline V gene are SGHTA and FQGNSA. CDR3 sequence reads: CASSLSGPYEQYF. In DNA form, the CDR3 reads TGTGCCAGCAGCTTATCGGGCCCCTACGAGCAGTACTTC.

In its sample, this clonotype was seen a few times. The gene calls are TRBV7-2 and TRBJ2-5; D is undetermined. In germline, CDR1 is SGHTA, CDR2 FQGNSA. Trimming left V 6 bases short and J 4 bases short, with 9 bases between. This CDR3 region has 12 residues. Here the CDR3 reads CASRRPPETQYF. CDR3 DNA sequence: TGTGCCAGCAGACGGCCCCCAGAGACCCAGTACTTC.

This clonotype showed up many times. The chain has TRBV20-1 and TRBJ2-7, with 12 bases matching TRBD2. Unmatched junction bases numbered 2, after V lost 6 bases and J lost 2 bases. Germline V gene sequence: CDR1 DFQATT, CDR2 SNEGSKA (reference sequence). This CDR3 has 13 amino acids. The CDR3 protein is CSARLAGAYEQYF. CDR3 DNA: TGCAGTGCCCGACTAGCGGGGGCCTACGAGCAGTACTTC.